This TCR beta chain emerged from a study of OX40 agonist ivuxolimab in advanced cancers. In terms of the full investigation: Ivuxolimab was an agonistic, fully human IgG2 monoclonal antibody directed against OX40 (CD134), a costimulatory receptor. Intravenous ivuxolimab was administered to patients every 2 weeks at six dose levels: 0.01, 0.1, 0.3, 1.5, 3 and 10 mg/kg. Among the approximately 50 dose-escalation patients, roughly 20 had hepatocellular carcinoma, around 15 melanoma, 9 renal cell carcinoma and 9 head and neck cancer. The dose-escalation cohort was about 87% male with a mean age of roughly 62 years, ranging from about 23 to 85. Patients were allowed to have had prior anti-PD-1, anti-PD-L1 or anti-CTLA-4 therapy, and around 37% of the dose-escalation patients had previously received checkpoint inhibitors. Three dose-escalation patients achieved partial responses, one with hepatocellular carcinoma and two with cutaneous melanoma. Peripheral TCRbeta sequencing was intended to test whether TCR sequence diversity was altered and clonal T-cell expansion was caused by ivuxolimab. The paper covers the monotherapy dose-escalation part of the phase I ivuxolimab trial, which included N of about 50 patients.

Results and caveats for the whole study, not just this receptor: In the 0.1-3.0 mg/kg groups, partial responders were among the patients with the lowest normalized peripheral clonal expansion, particularly in CD8+ T cells. Low levels of normalized T-cell clonal expansion were also seen in some patients who did not respond. After ivuxolimab, more expanded clones were found on average in CD8+ T cells than in CD4+ T cells. The antigen specificity of the peripheral T cells that underwent clonal expansion was not determined. At doses from 0.1 to 3.0 mg/kg, clonal expansion was seen in both CD4+ and CD8+ blood T cells between baseline and week 6.

The trial excluded patients who had a history of autoimmune disease or who were on systemic immunosuppression. Peripheral blood for TCR sequencing was collected from all dose cohorts at baseline, on cycle 4 day 1, and on cycle 7 day 1. The samples were taken from a phase I, first-in-human, multicenter, open-label dose-escalation trial of ivuxolimab. The trial enrolled adults with locally advanced or metastatic head and neck squamous cell, hepatocellular, melanoma or renal cell carcinoma. CD4+ and CD8+ T cells were sorted separately from peripheral blood before TCR sequencing. Between the V and J ends, shortened by 0 bases and 3 bases respectively, the junction contains 6 bases. CDR1 GTSNPN and CDR2 SVGIG are derived from the germline V gene (reference sequence). The CDR3 sequence holds 13 residues, the cysteine and phenylalanine included. Only the CDR3 DNA is retained, 39 bases long and in frame from the first base.

Genomic DNA was isolated from the sorted cells so that the TCRbeta CDR3 region could be sequenced. The immunoSEQ Assay was used for sequencing of TCRbeta CDR3 regions. TCRdb retrieved this table from immuneACCESS and kept in-frame rearrangements only. Not all clones are present; in checked studies, unresolved V genes account for under half, and no reason is known for the remainder. Here the sample has just under 65,000 clones; about 83% occur a single time. The ten biggest clones cover roughly 9.2% of the sample. This clone has a single count. Its antigen has not been determined. Base quality data are lacking; no much larger clone is found one base away.

The chain joins TRBV30 to TRBJ2-1, and the D gene may be TRBD1, 6 bases matching. This sample comprised CD4+ or CD8+ T cells sorted from blood, obtained in a trial of the OX40 agonist ivuxolimab. This receptor was obtained from an adult with an advanced solid tumor such as melanoma, head and neck, liver or kidney cancer. The nucleotide sequence reads TGTGCCTGGAGTGTACAGGGCTACAATGAGCAGTTCTTC. This yields the protein CAWSVQGYNEQFF.